This T cell receptor beta chain was captured in a study of cytomegalovirus exposure and HLA in healthy donors. As concerns this clone: Its specificity is not known.

Measured with immunoSEQ multiplex PCR; TCRdb has only the in-frame clones, and not every one. This table has approximately 82,000 clones, 85% to 95% appearing once. The study's findings and limits: TCR sequences were mostly rare, though some public TCRs occurred in many donors. That first-cohort TCR clusters tended to co-occur in the 100 to 150 validation repertoires was found in a later analysis. According to reports, the classifier identified cytomegalovirus status with high specificity and sensitivity. The listing of 160 or so TCR beta chains classed them as cytomegalovirus-associated.

Germline assignment: CDR1 LNHDA and CDR2 SQIVND (reference sequence). The CDR3 covers 14 residues. Sequenced input: PBMCs. The TCR was taken from a woman younger than 30 in good health and CMV-seronegative. This sequence joins TRBV19 and TRBJ2-3; TRBD1 aligns across 10 bases. CDR3 bases: TGTGCTAAGATACCGGGACAGGGGTTAGATACGCAGTATTTT. Protein product: CAKIPGQGLDTQYF.